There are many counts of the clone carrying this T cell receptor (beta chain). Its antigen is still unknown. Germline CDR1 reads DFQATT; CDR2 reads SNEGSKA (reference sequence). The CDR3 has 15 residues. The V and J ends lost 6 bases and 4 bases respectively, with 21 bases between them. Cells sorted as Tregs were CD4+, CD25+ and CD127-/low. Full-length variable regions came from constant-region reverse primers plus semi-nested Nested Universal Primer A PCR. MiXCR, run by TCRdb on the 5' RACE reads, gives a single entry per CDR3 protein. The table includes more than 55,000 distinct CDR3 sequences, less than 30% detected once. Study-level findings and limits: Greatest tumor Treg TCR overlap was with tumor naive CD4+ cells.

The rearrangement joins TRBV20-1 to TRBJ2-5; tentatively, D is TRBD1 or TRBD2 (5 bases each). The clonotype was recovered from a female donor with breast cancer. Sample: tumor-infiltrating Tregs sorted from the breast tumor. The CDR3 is CSALPAEGQAETQYF. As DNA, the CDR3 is TGCAGTGCCCTCCCAGCTGAGGGGCAGGCAGAGACCCAGTACTTC.